This TCR beta chain was retrieved from a study of blood T cell repertoires in COVID-19. Overall study context: Sites in the United States, Italy and Spain provided acute and convalescent COVID-19 samples.

Measured with immunoSEQ multiplex PCR; TCRdb has only the in-frame clones, and not every one. The table lists 300,000 or so clones, more than 75% of them singletons. This CDR3 has 15 amino acids. Germline CDR1 reads MNHEY; CDR2 reads SVGAGI. The ends lost 6 bases at V and 3 bases at J; junction bases unmatched: 7. The receptor was isolated from a man aged 50-59 years with active or convalescent COVID-19. V and J are TRBV6-5 and TRBJ1-2; 10 bases line up with TRBD1. Sequenced material: peripheral blood. CDR3 nucleotide sequence: TGTGCCAGCAGCATTGGGGGGACAGGGGACTATGGCTACACCTTC. Amino acid sequence: CASSIGGTGDYGYTF.